The sequence of this T cell receptor beta chain was determined in a study of control samples from healthy donors and cancer patients. Only in-frame clones appear in the TCRdb table, and some are missing; sequencing was by immunoSEQ multiplex PCR. The repertoire consists of about 84,000 clones, with around 92% occurring once and the leading ten covering roughly 14%. As for this clone: The sample carries other DNA sequences with the same CDR3.

Material: blood. The sequence was obtained from a man aged 30-40 years in good health.

CDR3 nucleotides: TGTGCCAGCAGCTTGGGAGGAGGGGGTTCACCCCTCCACTTT. Its protein product is CASSLGGGGSPLHF. The rearrangement links TRBV11-2 to TRBJ1-6; D might be TRBD1 (6 bases). This CDR3 comprises 14 residues. Looked up from germline, CDR1 is SGHAT and CDR2 is FQNNGV. Trimming removed 3 bases at V and 9 bases at J, with 12 bases between.